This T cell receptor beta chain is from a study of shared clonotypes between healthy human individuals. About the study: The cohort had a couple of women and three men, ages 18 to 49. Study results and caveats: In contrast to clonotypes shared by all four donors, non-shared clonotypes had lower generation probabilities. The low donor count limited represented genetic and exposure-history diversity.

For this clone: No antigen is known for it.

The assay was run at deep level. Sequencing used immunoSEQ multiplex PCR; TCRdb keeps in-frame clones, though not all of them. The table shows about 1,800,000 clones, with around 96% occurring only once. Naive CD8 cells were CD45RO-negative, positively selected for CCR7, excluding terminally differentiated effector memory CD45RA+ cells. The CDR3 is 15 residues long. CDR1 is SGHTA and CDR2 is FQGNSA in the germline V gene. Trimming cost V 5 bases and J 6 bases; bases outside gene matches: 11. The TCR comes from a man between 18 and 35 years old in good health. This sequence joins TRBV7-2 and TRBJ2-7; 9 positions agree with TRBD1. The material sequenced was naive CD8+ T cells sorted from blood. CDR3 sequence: CASSPWTGDRFEQYF. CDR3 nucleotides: TGTGCCAGCAGCCCCTGGACAGGGGACCGGTTCGAGCAGTACTTC.